This TCR beta chain stems from a study of blood T cell repertoires in COVID-19. About the study: PBMCs, B-cell-depleted T cells, or T cells were the source of the cDNA or gDNA that made up the material.

This table comes from immunoSEQ multiplex PCR, and its TCRdb copy is limited to in-frame clones, with some not included. Among around 240,000 clones, roughly nine tenths were seen once, and the ten largest hold 0.95% to 1.5%. This clone is a singleton in its sample. Participants reported their clinical history, and cohort assignment relied on those reports. The receptor was derived from a human donor in a cohort exposed to, infected with or recovered from COVID-19 (not recorded which). The donor label of this sample is uncertain. The sample comprised PBMCs or T cells enriched from blood (not recorded which).

The CDR3 loop is CASSLASGANYGYTF. CDR3 DNA: TGCGCCAGCAGCTTGGCCAGCGGGGCTAACTATGGCTACACCTTC. The V gene is TRBV5-1, the J gene TRBJ1-2; no clear D gene. CDR3 length: 15 residues. V dropped 0 bases and J dropped 0 bases, with 9 bases sitting between them. Looked up from germline, CDR1 is SGHRS and CDR2 is YFSETQ.